This TCR beta chain was captured by sequencing in a study of T cells in Graves' hyperthyroidism and ophthalmopathy (dated by TCRdb to about 2019). At the level of the whole study: Peripheral blood was sampled at the time of initial diagnosis, prior to any treatment. According to the paper, TCR Vbeta CDR3 sequencing was carried out on approximately 140 peripheral blood samples, which came from around 43 ophthalmopathy, around 74 hyperthyroidism and roughly 17 progressor patients. In addition, the study compared T-cell repertoires in thyroid tissue and in blood from about 6 Graves' hyperthyroidism patients. TCR V-J signatures able to tell the groups apart were searched for in a discovery cohort of more than 90 patients, of whom over 40 had Graves' ophthalmopathy and more than 55 had stable Graves' hyperthyroidism. Following sampling, methimazole starting at 30 mg daily was given to hyperthyroidism patients, and high-dose intravenous methylprednisolone was given to ophthalmopathy patients. The approximately 95 discovery patients were divided at random into training and test sets in a 7:3 ratio. An independent validation cohort of 18 to 20 hyperthyroidism patients and 17 patients who later progressed to ophthalmopathy tested prospective prediction of ophthalmopathy. Summary of the overall study and its limitations: Most expanded thyroid clonotypes (frequency above 0.001) were also detected in blood, a finding suggesting that blood repertoires may reflect thyroid immune responses. During validation, the model predicted progression to ophthalmopathy a median of around six months ahead of onset, with around 65% sensitivity and roughly 75% specificity. Sample size was not statistically predetermined, and blinding of investigators to group allocation was not performed. Ophthalmopathy was separated from stable hyperthyroidism by a 13 V-J signature model, with around 90% sensitivity and 81% to 82% specificity obtained in cross-validation and 80%/75% obtained in testing.

Stable Graves' hyperthyroidism was defined as no progression to ophthalmopathy during 18 months of follow-up. The hyperthyroidism patients were between 18 and 65 years old and newly diagnosed, with a disease duration of less than 2 months. Patients with uncontrolled infections, other autoimmune diseases, pregnancy or lactation were excluded. Diagnoses were based on clinical symptoms, serum thyroxine and TRAb, thyroid ultrasound and orbital computed tomography. PBMCs were separated from about 10 ml of fresh peripheral blood using Ficoll-Paque density gradient centrifugation. Trizol reagent was used to extract total RNA, and RNA quality was then checked on an Agilent 2100 Bioanalyzer. The CDR3 holds 13 amino acids from the cysteine to the phenylalanine. Only the CDR3 part of the read is kept: 39 bases, read in frame from the first base. The CDR1 and CDR2 encoded by the germline V gene (reference sequence) are SEHNR and FQNEAQ.

TCR beta CDR3 regions were amplified from RNA transcripts. For the first round of RT-PCR on the TCR CDR3, the HTBI primer set was used together with the Qiagen OneStep RT-PCR kit. Libraries were constructed in a second round of multiplex PCR, after which size selection and purification were performed. Sequencing of the libraries was done on an Illumina HiSeq2000 using paired-end 100 bp reads. In the original analysis: SOAPnuke was used to process the raw data, with reads discarded if the reads contained adapters or uncalled bases, had a mean Phred below 15, or lacked an exact constant-primer or identifier match. COPE v1.2.5 was used to merge high-quality paired reads, and clonotypes were defined as unique nucleotide sequences. MiTCR v1.1 was used to align clonotypes to the IMGT TRBV, TRBD and TRBJ reference segments. The analysis was restricted to V-J combinations with a frequency above 0.0001, which together covered roughly 99% of the repertoires. A TCS score was defined as the ratio of F50 (clonal expansion) to E x V (chaos), with BLOSUM62-based TCRdist applied between CDR3 peptides within each V-J. Welch's t-statistics and random forest reduced some 510 V-J features to 10 to 15, which were used in a naive Bayes classifier (R e1071). TCRdb reprocessed the public reads (quality trimming at Q25 with fastp, clone calling with MiXCR) and kept in-frame beta chains. Entries are consolidated by CDR3 protein sequence, retaining the most common genes and DNA. These V and J calls derive from TCRdb rather than the authors' analysis. Present in this sample are some 420,000 distinct CDR3 sequences, roughly 13% of which were seen just once. The ten most abundant clones make up 4% to 6.5% of the sample.

Comments on this clonotype: Its antigen target is currently unknown. An end of the junction does not agree with germline; a read error may underlie this.

The chain is assembled from TRBV7-9 and TRBJ1-5; the D gene is possibly TRBD1, with 5 bases matching. Sequenced input: blood. The origin of this receptor is a woman aged 18-29 years with Graves' hyperthyroidism. CDR3 loop: CAGSFEGNQPQHF. The DNA reads as follows: TGTGCCGGCAGCTTCGAGGGGAATCAGCCCCAGCATTTT.